Below, one T cell receptor beta chain is given with its context. This clonotype was recorded a few times. This receptor's antigen is unknown. There are no base qualities to consult, and no much larger clone falls within one base. The data were obtained in a study of CD8 T cells in ankylosing spondylitis (dated by TCRdb to about 2017). For the wider study: The study profiled T cell receptor beta repertoires in healthy donors and ankylosing spondylitis patients to find disease-linked TCR variants. The full study cohort was made up of approximately 27 ankylosing spondylitis patients and about a hundred healthy donors. Peripheral blood was sampled, and synovial fluid was additionally collected from ankylosing spondylitis patients. General study outcomes and caveats: Some motif variants had previously been reported in the synovial fluid and blood of reactive arthritis patients, which suggests shared mechanisms of disease initiation. Blood from ankylosing spondylitis patients appeared to be characterized by a TCR beta motif made up of under ten highly homologous amino acid variants. The disease-linked clones showed a CD8+ phenotype and occurred at relatively low frequencies in peripheral blood. Significant enrichment of the disease-linked clones was reported in matched synovial fluid samples from ankylosing spondylitis patients.

TCRdb shows the sequencer as Illumina HiSeq 2500. Quantitative 5'-RACE with molecular barcodes was the method used to prepare the TCR beta libraries. Under the source paper's analysis protocol: Disease-linked TCR variants were identified with a new computational method built on a probabilistic model of VDJ rearrangement. The public reads were reprocessed in TCRdb via fastp at Q25 and MiXCR, keeping in-frame beta chains. Duplicate CDR3 protein sequences are folded into a single record with the most common DNA and genes. In this record, the V and J calls reflect TCRdb's handling and not the investigators' own analysis. The sample table shows fewer than 350,000 distinct CDR3 sequences, and approximately 10% are seen once. Around 8.4% of the sample rests with the top ten. The germline V gene yields MNHNS for CDR1 and SASEGT for CDR2. There are 17 amino acids in the CDR3, from cysteine to phenylalanine inclusive. Just the 51-base CDR3 DNA is kept, in frame starting at base 1. V lost 5 bases and J lost 8 bases, and the count of bases not matched to a germline gene is 19.

Sequencing was carried out using blood, either unsorted or a sorted T cell fraction (not recorded which). The sequence is built from TRBV6-1 and TRBJ1-2; 8 nucleotides in the junction match TRBD1. The origin of this receptor is a female donor with ankylosing spondylitis or in good health (not recorded which). The CDR3 sequence is CASSKSRGRLLVGGYTF. Read as DNA, the sequence is TGTGCCAGCAGTAAATCCAGGGGGCGGCTTCTGGTTGGAGGCTACACCTTC.